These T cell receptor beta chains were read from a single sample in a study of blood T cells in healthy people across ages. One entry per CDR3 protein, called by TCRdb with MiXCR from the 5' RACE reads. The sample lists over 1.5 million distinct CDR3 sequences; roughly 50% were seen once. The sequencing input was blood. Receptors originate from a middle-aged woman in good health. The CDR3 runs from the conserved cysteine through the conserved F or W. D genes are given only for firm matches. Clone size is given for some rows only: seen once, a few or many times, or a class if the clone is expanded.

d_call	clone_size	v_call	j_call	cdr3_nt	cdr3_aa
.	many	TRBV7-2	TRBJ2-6	TGTGCCAGTGGGGGCTCTGGGGCCAACGTCCTGACTTTC	CASGGSGANVLTF
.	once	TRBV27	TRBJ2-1	TGTGCCAGCAGTTTGTATGCCTGGGGTGACAATGAGCAGTTCTTC	CASSLYAWGDNEQFF
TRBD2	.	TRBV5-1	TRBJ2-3	TGCGCCAGCAGCCCTGGCGGGGCTAGCGGGGTCGGTACGCAGTATTTT	CASSPGGASGVGTQYF
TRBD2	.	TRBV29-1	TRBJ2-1	TGCAGCGTTGAAGACAGGCTAGCGGGGAACAATGAGCAGTTCTTC	CSVEDRLAGNNEQFF
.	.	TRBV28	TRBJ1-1	TGTGCCAGCAGTGGGGGGACTCAAGCTGAAGCTTTCTTT	CASSGGTQAEAFF
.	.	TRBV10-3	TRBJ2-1	TGTGCCATCAGTGAGTCTGGGAGATATGAGCAGTTCTTC	CAISESGRYEQFF
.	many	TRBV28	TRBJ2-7	TGTGCCGCCTCGCCGGGGGACACTCCCTACGAGCAGTACTTC	CAASPGDTPYEQYF
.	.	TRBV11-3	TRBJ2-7	TGTGCCAGCAGCTTAGATCAGCACAGACCCTACGAGCAGTACTTC	CASSLDQHRPYEQYF
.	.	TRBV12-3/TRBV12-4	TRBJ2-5	TGTGCCAGCAGTCTCGGGGGAGGGACAGGAGGGGAGACCCAGTACTTC	CASSLGGGTGGETQYF
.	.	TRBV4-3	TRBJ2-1	TGCGCCAGCAGCCAAGATCAAGGGATCTACAATGAGCAGTTCTTC	CASSQDQGIYNEQFF
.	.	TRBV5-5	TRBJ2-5	TGTGCCAGCAGCTTGGGTGTGCACCGCAATGAGCAGTACTTC	CASSLGVHRNEQYF
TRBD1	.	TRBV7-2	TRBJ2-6	TGTGCCAGCAGCTTAGCCGGGACAGGGTACCCTAGTGGGGCCAACGTCCTGACTTTC	CASSLAGTGYPSGANVLTF
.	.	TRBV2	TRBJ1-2	TGTGCCAGCAGGCCCTCGGAGGGGGATGGCTACACCTTC	CASRPSEGDGYTF
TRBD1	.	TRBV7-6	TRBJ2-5	TGTGCCAGCAGCTTACCAGGGGGCGATAAGACCCAGTACTTC	CASSLPGGDKTQYF
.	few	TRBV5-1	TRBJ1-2	TGCGCCAGCAGAACGCCAGGGAACCGGCATGGCTACACCTTC	CASRTPGNRHGYTF
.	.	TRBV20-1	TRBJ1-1	TGCAGTGCTAGAGATACACCGCGGGCTTTCTTT	CSARDTPRAFF
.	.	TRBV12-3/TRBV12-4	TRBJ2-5	TGTGCCAGCAGCCCCGGGGGCCCCCAAGAGATCCAGTACTTC	CASSPGGPQEIQYF
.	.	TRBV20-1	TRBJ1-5	TGCAGTGCTAGGGGCCCCCGTGGCAGCAATCAGCCCCAGCATTTT	CSARGPRGSNQPQHF
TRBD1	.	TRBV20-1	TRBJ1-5	TGCAGTGCTAGAGATTCACAGGGGGCACGTCAGCCCCAGCATTTT	CSARDSQGARQPQHF
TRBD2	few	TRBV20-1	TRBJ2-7	TGCAGTGCTAGAGATCAGCGGGGGGTCTACGAGCAGTACTTC	CSARDQRGVYEQYF
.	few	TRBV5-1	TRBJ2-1	TGCGCCAGCAGCCGAAGCGGCTCCTACAATGAGCAGTTCTTC	CASSRSGSYNEQFF
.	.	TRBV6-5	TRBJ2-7	TGTGCCTCCACAGCCGTCCCTAAGGGGCAGTACTTC	CASTAVPKGQYF
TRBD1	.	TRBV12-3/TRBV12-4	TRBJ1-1	TGTGCCAGCAGTTCCGTGGACAGGGGAGCCACTGAAGCTTTCTTT	CASSSVDRGATEAFF
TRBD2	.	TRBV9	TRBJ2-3	TGTGCCAGCAGTGTAGCGGGGGGGATGAGCACAGATACGCAGTATTTT	CASSVAGGMSTDTQYF
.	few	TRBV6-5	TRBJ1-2	TGTGCCAGCAGTTACGCCGAGACGGCTACTAACTATGGCTACACCTTC	CASSYAETATNYGYTF
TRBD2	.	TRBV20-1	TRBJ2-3	TGCAGTGCTAGATCGACTAGCAGCAAGAGGGATACGCAGTATTTT	CSARSTSSKRDTQYF
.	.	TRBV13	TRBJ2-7	TGTGCCAGCAGCTTTCGGACGGTCTTGACCTACGAGCAGTACTTC	CASSFRTVLTYEQYF
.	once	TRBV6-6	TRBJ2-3	TGTGCCAGCAGACTCCTCGAGATAGCCACAGATACGCAGTATTTT	CASRLLEIATDTQYF
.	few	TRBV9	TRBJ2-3	TGTGCCAGCAGCGTAGGTGCAGGCGGCCTAGCAAGGTCAGATACGCAGTATTTT	CASSVGAGGLARSDTQYF
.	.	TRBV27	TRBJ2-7	TGTGCCAGCAGTTTGGGCAGCCTTGGAGACGAGCAGTACTTC	CASSLGSLGDEQYF
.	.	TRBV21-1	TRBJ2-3	TGTGCCAGAGTAACCCCCCCAAGCGGGGGAGTCACAGATACGCAGTATTTT	CARVTPPSGGVTDTQYF
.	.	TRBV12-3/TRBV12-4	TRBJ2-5	TGTGCCAGCAGCTCCCTTACAGGGTTCCAAGAGACCCAGTACTTC	CASSSLTGFQETQYF
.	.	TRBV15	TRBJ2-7	TGTGCCACCAGTTTGGGGCAGGGAGAAAACGTTCAGTACTTC	CATSLGQGENVQYF
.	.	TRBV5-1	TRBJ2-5	TGCGCCAGCAGAGTTTCAGGGGTGACCCAAGAGACCCAGTACTTC	CASRVSGVTQETQYF
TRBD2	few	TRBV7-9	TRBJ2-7	TGTGCCAGCAGCTTCCTCGGCGGGAGGACCTACGAGCAGTACTTC	CASSFLGGRTYEQYF
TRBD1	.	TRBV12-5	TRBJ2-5	TGTGCTAGTGGTCCCGGACAGGGGAGCCAAGAGACCCAGTACTTC	CASGPGQGSQETQYF
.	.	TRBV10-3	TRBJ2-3	TGTGCCATCAGTGAGCTGGGGGGCAGCGGTGGGTCAGATACGCAGTATTTT	CAISELGGSGGSDTQYF
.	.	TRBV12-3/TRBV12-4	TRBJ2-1	TGTGCCAGCGGGGACATAGGATCCGACTACAATGAGCAGTTCTTC	CASGDIGSDYNEQFF
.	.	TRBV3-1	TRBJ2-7	TGTGCCAGCAGCCAATTAGGTCTTTACTACGAGCAGTACTTC	CASSQLGLYYEQYF
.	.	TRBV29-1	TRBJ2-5	TGCAGCGTTAGTCCCACCCAAGAGACCCAGTACTTC	CSVSPTQETQYF